This TCR beta chain was found in a study of Ad26.COV2.S vaccination and SARS-CoV-2 variants. Regarding the study as a whole: Once vaccination had occurred, spike-specific CD8+ and CD4+ T cell responses reportedly showed substantial breadth.

There are 12 residues in the CDR3. Deletions cut 3 bases from V and 6 bases from J, with 5 bases between. The V gene's germline CDR1 is LNHDA and CDR2 SQIVND (reference sequence). Turning to this clone: No antigen is known for it.

Sequencing used immunoSEQ multiplex PCR; TCRdb keeps in-frame clones, though not all of them. The table lists under 150,000 clones, approximately 90% of them singletons. The TCR sequence derives from a human donor who had recovered from COVID-19. The chain combines TRBV19 with TRBJ2-2; D remains unclear. The material was peripheral blood, obtained after recovery from COVID-19. The CDR3 here is CASSIIAGELFF. Written as DNA, the CDR3 is TGTGCCAGTAGTATTATCGCCGGGGAGCTGTTTTTT.